The clone carrying this TCR beta chain was seen a few times. The entry originates in a study of cytomegalovirus exposure and HLA in healthy donors. Germline V gene sequence: CDR1 SNHLY, CDR2 FYNNEI. The CDR3 covers 15 residues. The V end was cut by 2 bases, the J end by 4 bases, with 14 bases between. In the PCR, 60 Vbeta and 13 Jbeta primers were used. Profiled with immunoSEQ multiplex PCR; TCRdb holds only in-frame clones, not every one. The sample consists of more than 85,000 clones, 60% to 80% of them appearing once. The sequence was obtained from a man aged 25 to 45 in good health and CMV-seronegative. The V gene is TRBV2, the J gene TRBJ1-2, with TRBD1 as a possible D gene (6 bases). Material for sequencing was PBMCs. CDR3 nucleotides: TGTGCCAGCAGTGAAAGCGGAGACAGGCCCTATGGCTACACCTTC. Translated: CASSESGDRPYGYTF.